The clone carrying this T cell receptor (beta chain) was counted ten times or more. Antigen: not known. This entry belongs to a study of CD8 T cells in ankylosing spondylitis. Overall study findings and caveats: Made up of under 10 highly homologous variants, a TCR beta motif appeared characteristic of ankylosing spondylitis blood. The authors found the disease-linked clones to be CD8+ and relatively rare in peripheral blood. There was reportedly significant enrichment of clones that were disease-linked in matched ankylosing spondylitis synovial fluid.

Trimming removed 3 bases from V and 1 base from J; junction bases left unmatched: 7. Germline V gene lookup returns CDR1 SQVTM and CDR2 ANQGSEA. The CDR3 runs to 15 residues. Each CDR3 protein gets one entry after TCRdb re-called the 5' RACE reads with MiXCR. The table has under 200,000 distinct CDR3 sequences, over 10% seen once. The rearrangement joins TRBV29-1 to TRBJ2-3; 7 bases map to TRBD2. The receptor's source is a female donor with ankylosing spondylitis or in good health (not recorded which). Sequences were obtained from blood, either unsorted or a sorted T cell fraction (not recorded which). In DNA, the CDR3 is TGCAGCGTTGATGGGCGGGGGAAGGGCACAGATACGCAGTATTTT. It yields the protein CSVDGRGKGTDTQYF.